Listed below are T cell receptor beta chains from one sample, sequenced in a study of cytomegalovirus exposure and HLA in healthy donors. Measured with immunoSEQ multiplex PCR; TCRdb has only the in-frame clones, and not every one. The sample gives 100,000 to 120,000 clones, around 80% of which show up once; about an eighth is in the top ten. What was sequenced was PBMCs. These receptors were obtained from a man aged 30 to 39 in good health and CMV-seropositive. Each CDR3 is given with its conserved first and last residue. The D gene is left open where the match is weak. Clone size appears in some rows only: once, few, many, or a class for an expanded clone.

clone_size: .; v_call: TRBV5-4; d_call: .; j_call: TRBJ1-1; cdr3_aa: CASSPTYGDTEAFF; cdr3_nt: TGTGCCAGCAGCCCCACATACGGGGACACTGAAGCTTTCTTT
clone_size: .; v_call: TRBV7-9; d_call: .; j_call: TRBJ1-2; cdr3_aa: CASSDVRGSAEGYTF; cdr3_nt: TGTGCCAGCAGCGATGTGAGGGGGAGCGCAGAAGGCTACACCTTC
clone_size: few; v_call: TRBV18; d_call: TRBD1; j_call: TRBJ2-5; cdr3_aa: CASSPGTGTDETQYF; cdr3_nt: TGTGCCAGCTCACCTGGGACCGGGACAGACGAGACCCAGTACTTC
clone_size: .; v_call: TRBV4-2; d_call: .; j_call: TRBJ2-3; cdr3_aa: CASSLRRGSTDTQYF; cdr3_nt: TGTGCCAGCAGCCTTCGTCGAGGGTCCACAGATACGCAGTATTTT
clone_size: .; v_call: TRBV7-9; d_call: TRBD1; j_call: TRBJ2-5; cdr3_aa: CASSLGTGATETQYF; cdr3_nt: TGTGCCAGCAGCTTAGGGACAGGGGCAACGGAGACCCAGTACTTC
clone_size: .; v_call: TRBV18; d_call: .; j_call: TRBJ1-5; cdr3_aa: CASSPDQGNQPQHF; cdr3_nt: TGTGCCAGCTCACCAGACCAGGGCAATCAGCCCCAGCATTTT
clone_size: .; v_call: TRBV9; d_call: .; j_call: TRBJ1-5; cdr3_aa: CASSPSPGQPQHF; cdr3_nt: TGTGCCAGCAGCCCATCACCAGGTCAGCCCCAGCATTTT
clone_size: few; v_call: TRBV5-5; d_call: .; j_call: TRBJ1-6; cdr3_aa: CASSPRVSYNSPLHF; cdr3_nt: TGTGCCAGCAGCCCCAGGGTTAGCTATAATTCACCCCTCCACTTT
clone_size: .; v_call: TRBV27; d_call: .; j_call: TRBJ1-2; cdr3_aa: CASTLGARDYGYTF; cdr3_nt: TGTGCCAGCACCTTGGGAGCTCGGGACTATGGCTACACCTTC
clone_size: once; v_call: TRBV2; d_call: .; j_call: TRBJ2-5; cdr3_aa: CASRAEETQYF; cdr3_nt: TGTGCCAGCAGGGCCGAAGAGACCCAGTACTTC
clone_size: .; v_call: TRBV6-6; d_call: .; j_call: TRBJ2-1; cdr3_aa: CASSYSGAYNEQFF; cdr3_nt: TGTGCCAGCAGTTACTCGGGAGCCTACAATGAGCAGTTCTTC
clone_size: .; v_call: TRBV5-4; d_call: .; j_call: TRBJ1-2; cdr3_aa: CASSAGGANYGYTF; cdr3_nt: TGTGCCAGCAGCGCGGGGGGAGCTAACTATGGCTACACCTTC
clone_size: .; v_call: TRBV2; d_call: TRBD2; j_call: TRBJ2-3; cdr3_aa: CASSLLAGPNTDTQYF; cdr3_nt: TGTGCCAGCAGTTTACTAGCGGGGCCCAATACAGATACGCAGTATTTT
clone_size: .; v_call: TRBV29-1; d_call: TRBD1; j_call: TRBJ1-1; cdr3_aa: CSVSNNRGGDTEAFF; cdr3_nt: TGCAGCGTCTCAAATAACAGGGGAGGAGACACTGAAGCTTTCTTT
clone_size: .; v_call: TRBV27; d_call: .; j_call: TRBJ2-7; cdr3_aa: CASSLAGSSYEQYF; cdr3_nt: TGTGCCAGCAGTTTGGCGGGGAGCTCCTACGAGCAGTACTTC
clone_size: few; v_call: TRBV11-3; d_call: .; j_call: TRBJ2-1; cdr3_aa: CASSPTTNYNEQFF; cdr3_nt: TGTGCCAGCAGCCCGACTACCAATTACAATGAGCAGTTCTTC
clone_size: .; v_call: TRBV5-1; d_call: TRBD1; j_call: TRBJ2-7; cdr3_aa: CASGEGGFSYEQYF; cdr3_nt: TGCGCCAGCGGGGAAGGGGGCTTCTCCTACGAGCAGTACTTC
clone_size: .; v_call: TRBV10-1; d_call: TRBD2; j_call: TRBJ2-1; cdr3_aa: CASSRTSTEQFF; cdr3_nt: TGCGCCAGCAGTCGGACTAGCACTGAGCAGTTCTTC
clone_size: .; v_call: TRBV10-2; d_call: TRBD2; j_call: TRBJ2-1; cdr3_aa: CASRVAGGPSNEQFF; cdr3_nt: TGCGCCAGCAGAGTAGCGGGGGGGCCCTCGAATGAGCAGTTCTTC
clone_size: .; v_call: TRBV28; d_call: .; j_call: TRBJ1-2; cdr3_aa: CASSLKGLYGYTF; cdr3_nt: TGTGCCAGCAGTTTAAAGGGGCTTTATGGCTACACCTTC
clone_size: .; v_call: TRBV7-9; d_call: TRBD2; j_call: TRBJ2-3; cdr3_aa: CAIGRGGDTQYF; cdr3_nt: TGTGCCATCGGACGGGGGGGAGATACGCAGTATTTT
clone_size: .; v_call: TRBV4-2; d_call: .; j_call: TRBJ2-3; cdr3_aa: CASSLPLAESTDTQYF; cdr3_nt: TGTGCCAGCAGCCTTCCCTTAGCAGAAAGCACAGATACGCAGTATTTT
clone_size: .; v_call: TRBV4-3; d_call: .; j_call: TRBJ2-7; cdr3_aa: CASSQEGGSGHEQYF; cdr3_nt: TGCGCCAGCAGCCAAGAAGGGGGATCCGGGCACGAGCAGTACTTC
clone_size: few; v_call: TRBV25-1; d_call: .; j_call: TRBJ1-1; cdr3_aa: CASSELQGFEAFF; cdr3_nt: TGTGCCAGCAGTGAATTGCAGGGCTTTGAAGCTTTCTTT
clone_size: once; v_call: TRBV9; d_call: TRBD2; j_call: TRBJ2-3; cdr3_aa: CASSEEWDGLARYTQYF; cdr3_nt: TGTGCCAGCAGCGAGGAGTGGGACGGACTAGCGAGGTATACGCAGTATTTT
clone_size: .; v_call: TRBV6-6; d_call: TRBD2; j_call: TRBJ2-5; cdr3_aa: CASGRTSGVETQYF; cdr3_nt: TGTGCCAGCGGGCGGACTAGCGGGGTTGAGACCCAGTACTTC